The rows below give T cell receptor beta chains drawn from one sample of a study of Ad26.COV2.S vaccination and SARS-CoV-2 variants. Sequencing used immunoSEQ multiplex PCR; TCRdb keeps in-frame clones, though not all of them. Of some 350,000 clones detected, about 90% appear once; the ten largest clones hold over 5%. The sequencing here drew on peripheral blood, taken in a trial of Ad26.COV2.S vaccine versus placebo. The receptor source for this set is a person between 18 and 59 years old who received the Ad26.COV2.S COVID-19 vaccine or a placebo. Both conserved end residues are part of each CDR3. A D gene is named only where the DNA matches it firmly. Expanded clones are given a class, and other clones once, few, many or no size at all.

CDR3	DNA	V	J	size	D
CASNSIGRQETQYF	TGTGCCAGCAACTCAATAGGGAGACAAGAGACCCAGTACTTC	TRBV28	TRBJ2-5	-	-
CASSPTGGRQNNEQFF	TGTGCCAGCAGCCCGACCGGGGGGAGGCAAAACAATGAGCAGTTCTTC	TRBV7-2	TRBJ2-1	-	TRBD2
CASSTARNTGELFF	TGTGCCAGTAGCACAGCAAGGAACACCGGGGAGCTGTTTTTT	TRBV19	TRBJ2-2	-	-
CATSRGPAGGTDTQYF	TGTGCCACCAGCAGAGGGCCGGCAGGAGGCACAGATACGCAGTATTTT	TRBV15	TRBJ2-3	-	-
CASTAGGPEDTQYF	TGTGCCAGCACGGCGGGGGGGCCGGAAGATACGCAGTATTTT	TRBV25-1	TRBJ2-3	-	TRBD2
CSVRATETNYGYTF	TGCAGCGTTCGGGCGACGGAGACTAACTATGGCTACACCTTC	TRBV29-1	TRBJ1-2	-	-
CSAIGTGQEGYGYTF	TGCAGCGCCATCGGGACAGGCCAAGAGGGCTATGGCTACACCTTC	TRBV29-1	TRBJ1-2	once	TRBD1
CASSAGGGEAFF	TGTGCCAGCTCAGCAGGGGGTGGAGAAGCTTTCTTT	TRBV18	TRBJ1-1	once	TRBD1
CASSLLHRGLTYEQYF	TGTGCCAGCAGCCTCCTCCACAGGGGGTTGACCTACGAGCAGTACTTC	TRBV7-2	TRBJ2-7	-	TRBD1
CASSLVGVVTEAFF	TGTGCCAGCAGCTTGGTAGGGGTTGTTACTGAAGCTTTCTTT	TRBV5-4	TRBJ1-1	-	-
CASSYRGYEQYF	TGTGCCAGCAGCTATCGGGGATACGAGCAGTACTTC	TRBV7-9	TRBJ2-7	few	-
CASSQDQGQRSYEQYF	TGCGCCAGCAGCCAAGATCAGGGACAGAGATCCTACGAGCAGTACTTC	TRBV4-3	TRBJ2-7	-	TRBD1
CSVEETLQSGANVLTF	TGCAGCGTTGAAGAGACACTACAATCTGGGGCCAACGTCCTGACTTTC	TRBV29-1	TRBJ2-6	once	-
CASSLGTGVNTEAFF	TGTGCCAGCAGCTTGGGGACAGGAGTGAACACTGAAGCTTTCTTT	TRBV7-9	TRBJ1-1	-	TRBD1
CASSGSNREGLFF	TGCGCCAGCAGTGGCTCAAACCGGGAAGGACTGTTTTTT	TRBV10-1	TRBJ1-4	-	-
CASSQVHGSNQPQHF	TGCGCCAGCAGCCAAGTACACGGGAGCAATCAGCCCCAGCATTTT	TRBV4-1	TRBJ1-5	-	-
CASSSTIGDTQYF	TGTGCCAGCAGCTCAACAATTGGAGATACGCAGTATTTT	TRBV7-2	TRBJ2-3	-	-
CASSLFPRGNRSTANYGYTF	TGTGCCAGCAGCTTATTCCCCCGAGGGAACAGGTCAACAGCTAACTATGGCTACACCTTC	TRBV7-6	TRBJ1-2	-	-
CASSRGGSSYNEQFF	TGTGCCAGCAGCCGAGGGGGCAGCTCCTACAATGAGCAGTTCTTC	TRBV7-8	TRBJ2-1	-	TRBD1
CASSFEQNGNTIYF	TGCGCCAGCAGCTTCGAGCAAAATGGAAACACCATATATTTT	TRBV5-1	TRBJ1-3	-	-
CASQGLAQETQYF	TGTGCCAGCCAAGGACTAGCCCAAGAGACCCAGTACTTC	TRBV18	TRBJ2-5	-	TRBD2
CASSSELVGGIQYF	TGTGCCAGCAGCTCTGAACTAGTCGGGGGCATTCAGTACTTC	TRBV7-8	TRBJ2-4	-	-
CSVRTGGSNTQYF	TGCAGCGTTCGGACAGGGGGATCAAATACGCAGTATTTT	TRBV29-1	TRBJ2-3	-	TRBD1
CASSFGRGDTGYGYTF	TGTGCCAGCAGCTTCGGTCGAGGGGACACAGGCTATGGCTACACCTTC	TRBV14	TRBJ1-2	-	-
CASWGGAAFF	TGTGCCAGTTGGGGAGGGGCAGCTTTCTTT	TRBV6-5	TRBJ1-1	-	-
CASSVSRAPEQYF	TGTGCCAGTAGTGTCAGCAGGGCTCCCGAGCAGTACTTC	TRBV19	TRBJ2-7	-	-
CASSQVEGALGYGYTF	TGTGCCAGCAGCCAAGTGGAGGGGGCGTTAGGCTATGGCTACACCTTC	TRBV4-2	TRBJ1-2	-	TRBD1
CASSPGGEDYGYTF	TGTGCCAGCAGCCCAGGGGGCGAGGACTATGGCTACACCTTC	TRBV7-2	TRBJ1-2	-	TRBD1
CASSEASVTKNIQYF	TGCGCCAGCTCCGAGGCTAGCGTCACCAAAAACATTCAGTACTTC	TRBV5-1	TRBJ2-4	-	-
CASSGRVNTGELFF	TGTGCCAGCTCAGGCAGAGTAAACACCGGGGAGCTGTTTTTT	TRBV18	TRBJ2-2	-	-
CASSDSPGQGDYGYTF	TGTGCCAGCAGTGACTCACCGGGACAGGGGGACTATGGCTACACCTTC	TRBV25-1	TRBJ1-2	-	TRBD1
CASSQGVGGTEAFF	TGCGCCAGCAGCCAAGGGGTCGGGGGCACTGAAGCTTTCTTT	TRBV4-1	TRBJ1-1	-	-
CASSYDKRGQETQYF	TGTGCCAGCAGTTACGATAAGAGGGGCCAAGAGACCCAGTACTTC	TRBV6-2/TRBV6-3	TRBJ2-5	-	-
CASSLDRRQGAENEQFF	TGTGCCAGCAGTTTAGATAGAAGACAGGGGGCGGAGAATGAGCAGTTCTTC	TRBV27	TRBJ2-1	-	TRBD1
CASSLPNANYGYTF	TGTGCCAGTAGTTTGCCTAACGCCAACTATGGCTACACCTTC	TRBV19	TRBJ1-2	-	-
CASSQARVRNMNTEAFF	TGTGCCAGCAGCCAAGCCCGGGTCCGGAACATGAACACTGAAGCTTTCTTT	TRBV14	TRBJ1-1	-	-
CASSQTPSGGAAEQFF	TGTGCCAGCAGCCAAACCCCTAGCGGGGGGGCCGCAGAGCAGTTCTTC	TRBV7-6	TRBJ2-1	-	TRBD2
CASTMGTHYNYGYTF	TGTGCCAGCACCATGGGGACACATTATAACTATGGCTACACCTTC	TRBV7-9	TRBJ1-2	-	-
CASRGGSEGEKLFF	TGTGCCAGCAGGGGGGGATCCGAAGGGGAAAAACTGTTTTTT	TRBV13	TRBJ1-4	-	-
CASSLGVAGGQETQYF	TGTGCCAGCAGCTTGGGTGTCGCAGGCGGCCAAGAGACCCAGTACTTC	TRBV5-4	TRBJ2-5	-	-
CASSSGQQETQYF	TGTGCCAGCAGCTCGGGACAGCAAGAGACCCAGTACTTC	TRBV7-2	TRBJ2-5	-	TRBD1
CASSSSSYTQYF	TGTGCCAGTAGTTCCTCCTCATATACGCAGTATTTT	TRBV19	TRBJ2-3	few	-
CASAMGPTSTDTQYF	TGTGCCAGCGCGATGGGGCCCACTAGCACAGATACGCAGTATTTT	TRBV28	TRBJ2-3	-	-
CASSYEPGRASTDTQYF	TGTGCCAGCAGTTATGAACCCGGGAGGGCCTCCACAGATACGCAGTATTTT	TRBV6-2/TRBV6-3	TRBJ2-3	-	TRBD2
CASSQAPTGTGELFF	TGTGCCAGCAGCCAAGCCCCGACGGGTACCGGGGAGCTGTTTTTT	TRBV3-1/TRBV3-2	TRBJ2-2	-	-
CASPEAFF	TGTGCCAGCCCCGAAGCTTTCTTT	TRBV3-1/TRBV3-2	TRBJ1-1	-	-
CSASGDRIYGYTF	TGCAGTGCTAGTGGGGACAGGATCTATGGCTACACCTTC	TRBV20-1	TRBJ1-2	-	TRBD1
CASSEVADYQPQHF	TGTGCCAGCAGTGAAGTGGCAGACTATCAGCCCCAGCATTTT	TRBV25-1	TRBJ1-5	-	-
CSVLLTGDREQFF	TGCAGCGTGTTACTTACAGGGGACCGGGAGCAGTTCTTC	TRBV29-1	TRBJ2-1	-	TRBD1
CASSYSTQGRSEAFF	TGTGCCAGCAGTTACTCTACCCAGGGACGATCTGAAGCTTTCTTT	TRBV6-5	TRBJ1-1	few	-